Following are 25 T cell receptor beta chains from one sample sequenced in a study of T-cell memory formation after mild COVID-19. Using its own MiXCR run on the 5' RACE reads, TCRdb lists one record per CDR3 protein. The repertoire includes 100,000 to 150,000 distinct CDR3 sequences, about 6% of them detected once, and around 2% sits in the top ten. Sequencing was performed on PBMCs or a T cell subset sorted from them (not recorded which). These receptors were obtained from an adult woman who had mild COVID-19 (a few samples of this study predate the infection). Cell type and time point are not known.

This clonotype was picked up many times. The genes are TRBV20-1 and TRBJ1-5; no firm D call. Germline values: CDR1 DFQATT, CDR2 SNEGSKA (reference sequence). The CDR3 spans 14 residues. Deletions cut 3 bases from V and 0 bases from J, with 9 bases between. The DNA of the CDR3 is TGCAGTGCTAGGGAGACAATTAGCAATCAGCCCCAGCATTTT. This encodes CSARETISNQPQHF.

The sample holds a few counts of this clonotype. V usage is TRBV12-3 or TRBV12-4 and J usage is TRBJ2-7; D is ambiguous. The CDR3 contains 13 residues. Deletions cut 3 bases from V and 4 bases from J, with 10 bases between. The CDR3 loop is CASSFETLYEQYF. The CDR3 DNA sequence: TGTGCCAGCAGTTTTGAGACACTTTACGAGCAGTACTTC.

This clonotype was counted ten times or more. The chain is built from TRBV12-3 or TRBV12-4 and TRBJ2-1; D is unclear. Trimming pared 7 bases from V and 2 bases from J, leaving 12 bases between. There are 14 residues in the CDR3. Here the CDR3 DNA reads TGTGCCAGCACACGGACCGCAGCCTACAATGAGCAGTTCTTC. This gives the protein CASTRTAAYNEQFF.

This chain links TRBV5-1 with TRBJ2-7; the D gene is possibly TRBD1 (7 bases). The CDR3 has 14 amino acids. CDR1 and CDR2 (germline): SGHRS, YFSETQ. V was trimmed by 2 bases and J by 2 bases, leaving 11 bases between them. The chain's CDR3 is CASSFRGEAYEQYF. The CDR3 bases are TGCGCCAGCAGCTTCAGGGGGGAGGCCTACGAGCAGTACTTC.

The chain has TRBV12-5 and TRBJ2-1; 7 bases are a match to TRBD1. CDR3 length: 14 residues. Germline V CDR1 and CDR2: LGHNT, FRNRAP. V shed 9 bases, J shed 4 bases, and the junction held 9 bases outside the gene matches. This CDR3 reads CASAPGQSYNEQFF. In DNA, the CDR3 is TGTGCTAGCGCGCCGGGACAGTCGTACAATGAGCAGTTCTTC.

The rearrangement joins TRBV4-1 to TRBJ2-7; D possibly corresponds to TRBD2 (6 bases). CDR1 is MGHRA, CDR2 YSYEKL, per germline. The ends were cut back, 4 bases at V and 2 bases at J, with 15 bases in the middle. The CDR3 spans 15 residues. The CDR3: CASSLLYGSTYEQYF. The CDR3 DNA follows: TGCGCCAGCAGCCTTCTCTACGGGAGCACCTACGAGCAGTACTTC.

This chain joins TRBV5-4 and TRBJ2-1; D is possibly TRBD2 (6 bases). Deletions cut 4 bases from V and 9 bases from J, with 17 bases between. CDR1 and CDR2 from the germline V gene are SGHNT and YYREEE (reference sequence). The CDR3 covers 14 residues. The CDR3 here is CASSLGTSYGEQFF. The CDR3 DNA follows: TGTGCCAGCAGCCTCGGGACTTCGTACGGTGAGCAGTTCTTC.

This clonotype was seen only a few times. The chain combines TRBV25-1 with TRBJ1-3; D is ambiguous. Germline CDR1 is MGHDK and CDR2 is SYGVNS. The V end was cut by 2 bases, the J end by 0 bases, with 14 bases between. The CDR3 contains 17 residues. The CDR3 region is CASSEGERLLSGNTIYF. The CDR3 coding sequence is TGTGCCAGCAGTGAAGGGGAGCGCCTACTCTCTGGAAACACCATATATTTT.

There are a few counts of this clonotype. The rearrangement uses TRBV10-3 and TRBJ2-1; a possible D gene is TRBD2 (6 bases). Trimming cost V 11 bases and J 5 bases, with 19 bases left between them. The CDR3 has 14 residues. Germline CDR1 ENHRY, CDR2 SYGVKD. Here the CDR3 reads CAARTEGRNNEQFF. In DNA, the CDR3 is TGTGCCGCCAGGACGGAGGGGCGGAACAATGAGCAGTTCTTC.

This chain uses TRBV6-5 with TRBJ2-7; 9 bases are shared with TRBD2. CDR3 length: 15 residues. The V gene's germline CDR1 is MNHEY and CDR2 SVGAGI. J gave up 5 bases and V 6 bases, and 11 bases lay outside the gene matches. The CDR3 nucleotides read TGTGCCAGCAGCTCCTTAGCGGGAGCTTCCCACGAGCAGTACTTC. This codes for CASSSLAGASHEQYF.

This clonotype was detected ten times or more. V gene TRBV9 combines with J gene TRBJ2-3; 10 bases agree with TRBD2. The CDR3 consists of 14 residues. J was trimmed by 4 bases and V by 3 bases; bases with no gene match: 2. Germline-derived CDR1 and CDR2 are SGDLS and YYNGEE. This CDR3 reads CASSASGSPDTQYF. In DNA form, the CDR3 reads TGTGCCAGCAGCGCTAGCGGGAGTCCAGATACGCAGTATTTT.

This clonotype was picked up many times. The chain employs TRBV29-1 and TRBJ2-1; D may be TRBD2 (7 bases). The V and J ends lost 3 bases and 8 bases respectively, with 14 bases between them. The CDR3 consists of 13 residues. The germline CDR1 and CDR2 sequences are SQVTM and ANQGSEA. The CDR3 region has the DNA TGCAGCGTTGATATTGGGGGGGCGTATGAGCAGTTCTTC. This translates into CSVDIGGAYEQFF.

This clonotype was seen many times. The V and J genes are TRBV5-1 and TRBJ2-1, with TRBD2 identical over 8 bases. Unmatched junction bases numbered 12, after V lost 7 bases and J lost 3 bases. Germline V gene data show CDR1 as SGHRS and CDR2 as YFSETQ. CDR3 size: 16 residues. The CDR3 sequence: CASRTPAGALYNEQFF. The CDR3 DNA follows: TGCGCCAGCCGCACCCCAGCGGGGGCCCTCTACAATGAGCAGTTCTTC.

The V and J genes are TRBV15 and TRBJ2-1, with TRBD2 identical over 9 bases. V shed 2 bases and J 2 bases; nucleotides not matched to a gene: 1. The CDR3 is 15 amino acids. Looked up from germline, CDR1 is LNHNV and CDR2 is YYDKDF (reference sequence). In DNA form, the CDR3 reads TGTGCCACCAGCAGACTAGCGGGGACCTACAATGAGCAGTTCTTC. Translation: CATSRLAGTYNEQFF.

The sample holds many counts of this clonotype. The CDR3 is CSVESQVLSSGTQYF. For the CDR3, the DNA is TGCAGCGTTGAGTCGCAGGTCCTTTCTTCGGGTACGCAGTATTTT. This chain connects TRBV29-1 to TRBJ2-3; D not certain. V lost 3 bases and J 8 bases, leaving 21 bases between the germline ends. Germline CDR1 SQVTM, CDR2 ANQGSEA. CDR3 length: 15 amino acids.

This clonotype showed up many times. This CDR3 is CSARDRADSPLHF. In DNA, the CDR3 is TGCAGTGCTAGAGATAGGGCGGATTCACCCCTCCACTTT. The V call is TRBV20-1, the J call TRBJ1-6; D is undetermined. Between the trimmed V and J ends, which lost 0 bases and 8 bases, there was a span of 8 bases. Germline V gene data show CDR1 as DFQATT and CDR2 as SNEGSKA (reference sequence). The CDR3 length is 13 residues.

This clonotype came up a few times. The chain has TRBV9 and TRBJ1-6, with 7 bases fitting TRBD1. Trimming took 1 base from V and 9 from J; bases not matched to a gene: 7. The CDR3 extends over 15 amino acids. CDR1 SGDLS and CDR2 YYNGEE come from the germline V gene. CDR3 DNA sequence: TGTGCCAGCAGCGTAAGAGGGGGCGATGGTTCACCCCTCCACTTT. Encoded protein: CASSVRGGDGSPLHF. Full variable domain (remainder filled in from reference TRBV9 and TRBJ1-6): DSGVTQTPKHLITATGQRVTLRCSPRSGDLSVYWYQQSLDQGLQFLIQYYNGEERAKGNILERFSAQQFPDLHSELNLSSLELGDSALYFCASSVRGGDGSPLHFGNGTRLTVT.

This clonotype has just a few counts. The chain recombines TRBV12-3 or TRBV12-4 with TRBJ2-3; 8 nucleotides align to TRBD1. The CDR3 extends over 18 amino acids. Germline trimming cut 2 bases from V and 0 bases from J; bases unmatched to any gene: 10. CDR3 in amino acids: CASSLSAGGTKSTDTQYF. Written as DNA, the CDR3 is TGTGCCAGCAGTTTATCTGCAGGGGGCACAAAAAGCACAGATACGCAGTATTTT.

In its sample, this clonotype was seen a few times. The V call is TRBV6-5, the J call TRBJ1-2; 7 bases match TRBD1. The CDR3 is 13 residues long. Germline assignment: CDR1 MNHEY and CDR2 SVGAGI. The trim removed 5 bases at V and 5 bases at J, leaving 5 bases unmatched. CDR3 DNA sequence: TGTGCCAGCAGTCTAGAACAGGGGTATGGCTACACCTTC. It is translated as CASSLEQGYGYTF.

This clonotype was recorded once. This chain connects TRBV2 to TRBJ2-7, with D possibly called TRBD1 or TRBD2 (6 bases each). The CDR3 consists of 14 residues. In germline, CDR1 is SNHLY, CDR2 FYNNEI. The V and J ends lost 8 bases and 0 bases respectively, with 14 bases between them. CDR3 bases: TGTGCCAGCGTTGACGGGGGCCTCTCCTACGAGCAGTACTTC. Translation gives CASVDGGLSYEQYF.

This clonotype was seen at least ten times. The chain joins TRBV4-2 to TRBJ2-7; 9 positions agree with TRBD2. J was trimmed by 2 bases and V by 4 bases; bases with no gene match: 6. CDR1 LGHNA and CDR2 YNFKEQ come from the germline V gene. There are 15 residues in the CDR3. CDR3 sequence reads: CASSPSLAGTYEQYF. CDR3 sequence (DNA): TGTGCCAGCAGCCCCTCACTAGCGGGCACCTACGAGCAGTACTTC.

This clonotype appeared many times. The chain is built from TRBV7-3 and TRBJ2-3; no clear D. Per the germline V gene, CDR1 is SGHTA and CDR2 is FQGTGA. This CDR3 is built from 13 residues. V was pared by 5 bases and J by 5 bases, with 11 bases between. In DNA form, the CDR3 reads TGTGCCAGCAGCCTGGTTCCGGGAGATACGCAGTATTTT. This gives the protein CASSLVPGDTQYF.

The V gene is TRBV27, the J gene TRBJ2-2; TRBD1 matches at 9 bases. After removal of 6 bases from V and 3 bases from J, the junction contained 2 bases not matched to a gene. The CDR3 loop spans 14 amino acids. Germline values: CDR1 MNHEY, CDR2 SMNVEV (reference sequence). DNA for the CDR3: TGTGCCAGCAGCGACAGGGGGGACACCGGGGAGCTGTTTTTT. Protein sequence: CASSDRGDTGELFF.

This clonotype was picked up many times. The chain employs TRBV7-6 and TRBJ2-5; no definite D call. The CDR3 has 14 amino acids. Trimming shortened V by 7 bases and J by 4 bases, and 16 bases separated the two germline ends. Germline V CDR1 and CDR2: SGHVS, FNYEAQ. As DNA, the CDR3 is TGTGCCAGCACGTCCTTGGGATTGAGAGAGACCCAGTACTTC. This gives the protein CASTSLGLRETQYF.

This clonotype was seen ten or more times. J is TRBJ2-6 and V is TRBV9; D tentatively fits TRBD1 or TRBD2 (5 bases each). This CDR3 spans 16 amino acids. Germline CDR1 is SGDLS and CDR2 is YYNGEE. V lost 4 bases to trimming and J lost 4 bases, with 15 bases between them. Written as DNA, the CDR3 is TGTGCCAGCAGCCCAAGAGGGGTTTCGGGGGCCAACGTCCTGACTTTC. Its translation: CASSPRGVSGANVLTF.